The 14 T cell receptor beta chains reported below all come from one sample, sequenced in a study of T cell repertoires in cytomegalovirus infection. Their antigens remain unidentified. MiXCR, applied by TCRdb to the reads, yields one record per CDR3 protein. The sample carries some 320,000 distinct CDR3 sequences, about 28% recorded once. The starting material was cultured PBMCs, obtained from culture after CMV antigen stimulation. These receptors all come from a human donor in good health (CMV status not recorded). Some clones in this sample may be carry-over from other donors' samples.

This clonotype was counted between two and nine times. The rearrangement uses TRBV9 and TRBJ1-2; 7 nucleotides agree with TRBD1. V was pared by 1 base and J by 6 bases, with 9 bases of the junction left unmatched. CDR3 length: 15 residues. Germline V gives CDR1 SGDLS, CDR2 YYNGEE. CDR3 in DNA: TGTGCCAGCAGCGTACAGGGGACAGAGATAAATGGCTACACCTTC. It is translated as CASSVQGTEINGYTF.

As to this clonotype: One end of the junction fails to match germline, which may point to a read error. V gene TRBV11-2 combines with J gene TRBJ1-4; D perhaps matches TRBD1 (6 bases). There are 14 residues in the CDR3. Germline CDR1 and CDR2: SGHAT and FQNNGV. DNA of the CDR3: TGTGCCAGCGGCTTAGTGGGGGCCGGCGAAAAACTGTTTTTT. Its translation is CASGLVGAGEKLFF.

In its sample, this clonotype was seen a few times. The chain combines TRBV11-2 with TRBJ2-3, with TRBD1 matching 7 bases. CDR1 SGHAT and CDR2 FQNNGV come from the germline V gene. The V gene end was trimmed by 5 bases and the J gene end by 5 bases; junction bases not matched to a gene: 7. CDR3 length equals 14 residues. Here the CDR3 reads CASSLGQAVDTQYF. The CDR3 nucleotides read TGTGCCAGCAGCCTAGGACAGGCTGTAGATACGCAGTATTTT. Combining the CDR3 with reference TRBV11-2 and TRBJ2-3 gives the whole variable domain EAGVAQSPRYKIIEKRQSVAFWCNPISGHATLYWYQQILGQGPKLLIQFQNNGVVDDSQLPKDRFSAERLKGVDSTLKIQPAKLEDSAVYLCASSLGQAVDTQYFGPGTRLTVL.

The chain recombines TRBV27 with TRBJ1-1; D gene unclear. Germline CDR1 reads MNHEY; CDR2 reads SMNVEV (reference sequence). The CDR3 is 13 residues long. Trimming shortened V by 2 bases and J by 6 bases, and 10 bases separated the two germline ends. DNA for the CDR3: TGTGCCAGCAGTTTAAGCCGACGGGCTGAAGCTTTCTTT. This translates into CASSLSRRAEAFF.

Details on this clonotype: One end of the junction varies from germline; a read error may be responsible. V is TRBV7-9 and J is TRBJ1-1, with a tentative D call TRBD1 (5 bases). This CDR3 has 13 amino acids. Germline CDR1 is SEHNR and CDR2 is FQNEAQ (reference sequence). CDR3 coding DNA: TGTGCCGGCAGCTTAGGGGCGGACACTGAAGCTTTCTTT. Amino acids: CAGSLGADTEAFF.

This sequence joins TRBV7-6 and TRBJ1-2; D is undetermined. CDR3 length: 12 amino acids. The germline V and J ends were trimmed by 9 bases and 6 bases, with 14 bases remaining between them. Germline V gene sequence: CDR1 SGHVS, CDR2 FNYEAQ. The CDR3 nucleotides read TGTGCCAGACCCTACAGCGACCATGGCTACACCTTC. Its translation: CARPYSDHGYTF.

This chain joins TRBV11-3 and TRBJ2-1; perhaps TRBD2 as D (6 bases). From germline, CDR1 is SGHNT and CDR2 YENEEA. CDR3 length equals 14 residues. V was clipped by 1 base and J by 6 bases, with 10 bases between them. The CDR3 DNA follows: TGTGCCAGCAGCTTAGGGGACTCATCCAATGAGCAGTTCTTC. It encodes CASSLGDSSNEQFF.

V usage is TRBV4-1 and J usage is TRBJ1-2; D is possibly TRBD1 (6 bases). The V gene's germline CDR1 is MGHRA and CDR2 YSYEKL. There are 18 residues in the CDR3. Trimming shortened V by 0 bases and J by 1 base, and 18 bases separated the two germline ends. CDR3 in DNA: TGCGCCAGCAGCCAAGATAAAACGGGGGGCTTGGGTAACTATGGCTACACCTTC. Its translation: CASSQDKTGGLGNYGYTF.

For this clonotype: With a much larger clone just one base away, this may be a read error. The J gene is TRBJ1-1, the V gene TRBV12-3 or TRBV12-4; a weak D match, TRBD1 (5 bases). The CDR3 totals 16 residues. The V end was cut by 5 bases, the J end by 1 base, with 17 bases between. This CDR3 is CASSTPEGRKNTEAFF. The CDR3 region has the DNA TGTGCCAGCAGTACACCTGAGGGGAGGAAGAACACTGAAGCTTTCTTT.

The gene calls are TRBV7-4 and TRBJ2-2; D is undetermined. The CDR3 is 13 residues long. Trimming removed 0 bases at V and 6 bases at J, with 5 bases between. CDR1 is SGHVT and CDR2 is SQSDAQ in the germline V gene. CDR3 sequence reads: CASSLAPAGELFF. The CDR3 DNA sequence: TGTGCCAGCAGCTTAGCCCCAGCCGGGGAGCTGTTTTTT.

A single count supports this clonotype. This chain joins TRBV2 and TRBJ2-3, with D possibly matching TRBD2 (5 bases). The CDR3 is 16 residues long. Germline CDR1 reads SNHLY; CDR2 reads FYNNEI. The V gene lost 8 bases and the J gene lost 0 bases, with 18 bases spanning the gap. In DNA form, the CDR3 reads TGTGCCAGCCCCCCGGTGAGCGGAGCAAGCACAGATACGCAGTATTTT. This codes for CASPPVSGASTDTQYF. Full variable domain (outside the CDR3, taken from reference TRBV2 and TRBJ2-3): EPEVTQTPSHQVTQMGQEVILRCVPISNHLYFYWYRQILGQKVEFLVSFYNNEISEKSEIFDDQFSVERPDGSNFTLKIRSTKLEDSAMYFCASPPVSGASTDTQYFGPGTRLTVL.

The gene calls are TRBV7-2 and TRBJ2-7; 10 positions agree with TRBD1. J lost 5 bases, V lost 5 bases, and 12 bases had no gene match. The V gene's germline CDR1 is SGHTA and CDR2 FQGNSA. The CDR3 length is 16 residues. CDR3 in DNA: TGTGCCAGCAGCCCACATCCCGGGACAGGGGCCAACGAGCAGTACTTC. Amino acids: CASSPHPGTGANEQYF.

Turning to this clonotype: A much larger clone is a single base away; this may be a read error. The J gene is TRBJ2-1, the V gene TRBV6-1, with 7 bases identical to TRBD2. In germline, CDR1 is MNHNS, CDR2 SASEGT. The CDR3 is 17 residues long. CDR3 nucleotides: TGTGCCAGCAGTCCCCGGACTAGAACCTTCTCCTACAATGAGCAGATCTTC. As protein: CASSPRTRTFSYNEQIF.

The chain couples TRBV4-1 to TRBJ1-1, with D uncertain. The V gene's germline CDR1 is MGHRA and CDR2 YSYEKL. V lost 1 base and J 1 base, leaving 13 bases between the germline ends. The CDR3 length is 16 residues. CDR3 loop: CASSQGNGQGNTEAFF. CDR3 sequence (DNA): TGCGCCAGCAGCCAAGGAAACGGTCAAGGGAACACTGAAGCTTTCTTT.